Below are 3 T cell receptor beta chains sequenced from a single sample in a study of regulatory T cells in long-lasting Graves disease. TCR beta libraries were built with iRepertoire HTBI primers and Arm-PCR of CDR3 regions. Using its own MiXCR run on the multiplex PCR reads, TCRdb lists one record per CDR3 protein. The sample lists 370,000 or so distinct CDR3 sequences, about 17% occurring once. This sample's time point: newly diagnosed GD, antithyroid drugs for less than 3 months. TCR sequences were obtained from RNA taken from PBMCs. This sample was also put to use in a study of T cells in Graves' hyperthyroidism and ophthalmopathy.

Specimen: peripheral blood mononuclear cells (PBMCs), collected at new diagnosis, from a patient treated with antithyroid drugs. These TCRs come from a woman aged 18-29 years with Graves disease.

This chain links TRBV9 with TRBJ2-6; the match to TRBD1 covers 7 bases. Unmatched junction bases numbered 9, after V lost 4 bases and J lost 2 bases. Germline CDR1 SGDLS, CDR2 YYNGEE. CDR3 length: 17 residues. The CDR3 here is CASSTTGARAGANVLTF. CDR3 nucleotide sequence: TGTGCCAGCAGCACCACAGGGGCTAGGGCTGGGGCCAACGTCCTGACTTTC.

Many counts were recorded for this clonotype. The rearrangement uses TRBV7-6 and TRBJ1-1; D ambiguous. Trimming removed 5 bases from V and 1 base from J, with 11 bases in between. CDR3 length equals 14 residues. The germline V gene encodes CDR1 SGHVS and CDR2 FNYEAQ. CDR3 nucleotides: TGTGCCAGCAGCCTACCGACCGGGAACACTGAAGCTTTCTTT. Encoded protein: CASSLPTGNTEAFF.

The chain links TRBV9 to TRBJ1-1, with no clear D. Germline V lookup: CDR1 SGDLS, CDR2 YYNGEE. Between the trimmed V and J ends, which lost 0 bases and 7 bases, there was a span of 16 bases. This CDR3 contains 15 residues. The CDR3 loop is CASSVGRLTVDEAFF. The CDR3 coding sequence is TGTGCCAGCAGCGTAGGCAGGCTAACCGTCGATGAAGCTTTCTTT. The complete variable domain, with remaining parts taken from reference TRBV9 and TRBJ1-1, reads DSGVTQTPKHLITATGQRVTLRCSPRSGDLSVYWYQQSLDQGLQFLIQYYNGEERAKGNILERFSAQQFPDLHSELNLSSLELGDSALYFCASSVGRLTVDEAFFGQGTRLTVV.